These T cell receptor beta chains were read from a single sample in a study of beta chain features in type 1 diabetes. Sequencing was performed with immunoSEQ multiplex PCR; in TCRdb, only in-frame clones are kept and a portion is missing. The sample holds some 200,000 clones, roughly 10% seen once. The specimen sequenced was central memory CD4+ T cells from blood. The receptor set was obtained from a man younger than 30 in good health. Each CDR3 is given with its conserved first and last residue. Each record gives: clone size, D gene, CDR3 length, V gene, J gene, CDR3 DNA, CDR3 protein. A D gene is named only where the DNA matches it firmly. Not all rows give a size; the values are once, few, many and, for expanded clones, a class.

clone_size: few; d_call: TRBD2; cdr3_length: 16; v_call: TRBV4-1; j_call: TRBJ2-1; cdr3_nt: TGTGCCAGCAGCCCCCTGGGGACTAGTGGCACCAATGAGCAGTTCTTC; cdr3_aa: CASSPLGTSGTNEQFF
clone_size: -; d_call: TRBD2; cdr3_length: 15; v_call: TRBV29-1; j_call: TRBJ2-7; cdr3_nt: TGCAGCCCGGGACTAGCGGTACCCTCAGGCGACGAGCAGTACTTC; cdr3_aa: CSPGLAVPSGDEQYF
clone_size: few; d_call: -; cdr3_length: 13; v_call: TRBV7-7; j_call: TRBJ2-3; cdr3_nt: TGTGCTAGCAGCTCTGAGGGTTTAGATACGCAGTATTTT; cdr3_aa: CASSSEGLDTQYF
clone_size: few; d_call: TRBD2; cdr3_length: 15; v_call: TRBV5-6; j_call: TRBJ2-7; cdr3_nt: TGTGCCAGCAGCTTGTTTACTAGCGGGATTTACGAGCAGTACTTC; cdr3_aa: CASSLFTSGIYEQYF
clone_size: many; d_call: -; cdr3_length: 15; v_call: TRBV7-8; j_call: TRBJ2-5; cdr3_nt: TGTGCCAGCAGCTTAATACAGGGCAATCAAGAGACCCAGTACTTC; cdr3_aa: CASSLIQGNQETQYF
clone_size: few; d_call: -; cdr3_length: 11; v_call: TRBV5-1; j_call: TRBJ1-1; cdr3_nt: TGCGCCAGCAGCTCCACCACTGAAGCTTTCTTT; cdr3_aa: CASSSTTEAFF
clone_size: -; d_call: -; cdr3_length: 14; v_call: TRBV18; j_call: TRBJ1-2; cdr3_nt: TGTGCCAGCTCATTTTCCAGGGCTGGGGATGGCTACACCTTC; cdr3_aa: CASSFSRAGDGYTF
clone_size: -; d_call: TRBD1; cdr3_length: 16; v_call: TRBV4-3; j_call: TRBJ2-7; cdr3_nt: TGCGCCAGCAGCCAAGTTACGGGACAGGGGGCGTACGAGCAGTACTTC; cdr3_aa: CASSQVTGQGAYEQYF
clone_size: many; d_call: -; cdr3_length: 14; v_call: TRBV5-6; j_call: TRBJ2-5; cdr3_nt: TGTGCCAGCAGCACTGGTGTGCACCAAGAGACCCAGTACTTC; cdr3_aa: CASSTGVHQETQYF
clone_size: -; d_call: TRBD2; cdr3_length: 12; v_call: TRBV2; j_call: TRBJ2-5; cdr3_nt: TGTGCCACCCAGCGGGATCAAGAGACCCAGTACTTC; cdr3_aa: CATQRDQETQYF
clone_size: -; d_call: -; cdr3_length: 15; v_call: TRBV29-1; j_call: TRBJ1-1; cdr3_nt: TGCAGCGTTGAAAAGGTGAGGGCCGGATGGACTGAAGCTTTCTTT; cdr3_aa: CSVEKVRAGWTEAFF
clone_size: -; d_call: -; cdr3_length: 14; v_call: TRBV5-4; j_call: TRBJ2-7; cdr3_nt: TGTGCCAGCAGCCCTAACAGTGCCCACTACGAGCAGTACTTC; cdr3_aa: CASSPNSAHYEQYF
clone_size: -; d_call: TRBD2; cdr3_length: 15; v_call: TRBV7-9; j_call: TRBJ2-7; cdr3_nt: TGTGCCAGCAGCCGAGAGAGACTAGCGGGAGGCGAGCAGTACTTC; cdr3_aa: CASSRERLAGGEQYF
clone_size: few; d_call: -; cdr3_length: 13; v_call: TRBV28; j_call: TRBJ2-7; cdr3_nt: TGTGCCAGCACGGGACACCCCTCCTACGAGCAGTACTTC; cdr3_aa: CASTGHPSYEQYF
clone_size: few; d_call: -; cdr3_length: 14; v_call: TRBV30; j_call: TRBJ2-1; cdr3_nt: TGTGCCTGGAGTGTTATGGGGATATACAATGAGCAGTTCTTC; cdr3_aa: CAWSVMGIYNEQFF
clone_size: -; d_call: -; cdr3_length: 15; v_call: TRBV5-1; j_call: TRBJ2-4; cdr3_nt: TGCGCCAGCAGCCCAGGACAGCTAGCCAAAAACATTCAGTACTTC; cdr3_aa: CASSPGQLAKNIQYF
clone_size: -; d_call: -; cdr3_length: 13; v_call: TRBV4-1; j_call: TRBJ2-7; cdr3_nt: TGCGCCAGCAGCCAGGTGCAGCTGGACGAGCAGTACTTC; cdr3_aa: CASSQVQLDEQYF
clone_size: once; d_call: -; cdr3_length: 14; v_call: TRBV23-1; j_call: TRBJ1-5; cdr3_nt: TGCGCCAGCAGTCAGACGATAGGCGGTCAGCCCCAGCATTTT; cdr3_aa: CASSQTIGGQPQHF
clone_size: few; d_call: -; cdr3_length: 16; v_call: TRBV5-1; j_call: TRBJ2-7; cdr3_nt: TGCGCCAGCAGCTCCCCAGTCGGCCCGGCGCCCTACGAGCAGTACTTC; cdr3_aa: CASSSPVGPAPYEQYF
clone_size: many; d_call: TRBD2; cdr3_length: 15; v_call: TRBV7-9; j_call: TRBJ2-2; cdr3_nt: TGTGCCAGCAGCATCGGACTAGCGGGGACCGGGGAGCTGTTTTTT; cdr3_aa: CASSIGLAGTGELFF
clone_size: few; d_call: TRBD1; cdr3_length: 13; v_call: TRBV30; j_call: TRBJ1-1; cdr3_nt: TGTGCCTGGACTTACAGGGGGTATACTGAAGCTTTCTTT; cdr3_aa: CAWTYRGYTEAFF
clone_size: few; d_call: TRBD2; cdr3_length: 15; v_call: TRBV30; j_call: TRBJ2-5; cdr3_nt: TGTGCCTGGAGCGACGGGGTAGCGGGAGTCGAGACCCAGTACTTC; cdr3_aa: CAWSDGVAGVETQYF
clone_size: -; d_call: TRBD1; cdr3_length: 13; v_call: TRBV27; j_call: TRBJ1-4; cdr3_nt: TGTGCCAGCAGTTTGGGACAGTATGAAAAACTGTTTTTT; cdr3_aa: CASSLGQYEKLFF
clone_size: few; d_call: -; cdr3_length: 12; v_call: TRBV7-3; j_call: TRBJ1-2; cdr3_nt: TGTGCCAGCAGCAAGACAGGATATGGCTACACCTTC; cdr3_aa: CASSKTGYGYTF
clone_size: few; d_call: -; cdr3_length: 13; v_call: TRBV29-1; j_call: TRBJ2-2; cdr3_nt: TGCAGCGTTGATAGGGAAAACACCGGGGAGCTGTTTTTT; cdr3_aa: CSVDRENTGELFF
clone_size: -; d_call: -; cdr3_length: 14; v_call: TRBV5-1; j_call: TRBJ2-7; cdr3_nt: TGCGCCAGCAGCTTCGAGCTAGGGGCCTACGAGCAGTACTTC; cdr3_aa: CASSFELGAYEQYF
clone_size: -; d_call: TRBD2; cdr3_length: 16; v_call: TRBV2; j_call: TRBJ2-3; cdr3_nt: TGTGCCAGGAAACGGACTAGCGGGAACGGGCCAGATACGCAGTATTTT; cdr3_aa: CARKRTSGNGPDTQYF
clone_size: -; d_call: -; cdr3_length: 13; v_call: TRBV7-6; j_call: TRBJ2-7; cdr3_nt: TGTGCCAGCAGCTTCGACAGTTACTACGAGCAGTACTTC; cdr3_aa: CASSFDSYYEQYF
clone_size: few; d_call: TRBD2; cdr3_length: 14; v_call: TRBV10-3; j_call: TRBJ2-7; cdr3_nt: TGTGCCATCACCCCATTAGCGGGAACGGACGAGCAGTACTTC; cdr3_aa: CAITPLAGTDEQYF
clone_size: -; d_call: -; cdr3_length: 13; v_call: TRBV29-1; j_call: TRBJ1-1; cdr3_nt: TGCAGCGTTCGAAAGGAACTGAACACTGAAGCTTTCTTT; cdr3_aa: CSVRKELNTEAFF
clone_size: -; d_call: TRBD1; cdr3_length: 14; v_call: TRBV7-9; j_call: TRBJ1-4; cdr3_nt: TGTGCCAGCAGCTTAGGAACAGGGGGAGAAAAACTGTTTTTT; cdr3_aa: CASSLGTGGEKLFF
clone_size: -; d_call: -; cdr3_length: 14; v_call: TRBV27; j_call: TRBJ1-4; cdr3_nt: TGTGCCAGCAGTCTGGCCGGTGCTAATGAAAAACTGTTTTTT; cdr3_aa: CASSLAGANEKLFF
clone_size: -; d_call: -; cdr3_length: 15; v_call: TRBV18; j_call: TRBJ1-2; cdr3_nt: TGTGCCAGCTCACAGGGGCCAAGTGTGAGCTATGGCTACACCTTC; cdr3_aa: CASSQGPSVSYGYTF
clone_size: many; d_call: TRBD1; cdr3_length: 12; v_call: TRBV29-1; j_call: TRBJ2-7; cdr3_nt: TGCAGCGTTGCCAGGGGGTCCTACGAGCAGTACTTC; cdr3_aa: CSVARGSYEQYF
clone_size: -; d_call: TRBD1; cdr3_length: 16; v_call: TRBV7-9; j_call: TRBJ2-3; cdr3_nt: TGTGCCAGCAGCTCTCCGGGACAGGGGGCTGAAGATACGCAGTATTTT; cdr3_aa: CASSSPGQGAEDTQYF
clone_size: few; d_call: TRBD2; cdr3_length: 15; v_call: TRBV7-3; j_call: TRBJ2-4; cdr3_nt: TGTGCCAGCAGTAATTTAGCGGGACCCAAAAACATTCAGTACTTC; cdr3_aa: CASSNLAGPKNIQYF
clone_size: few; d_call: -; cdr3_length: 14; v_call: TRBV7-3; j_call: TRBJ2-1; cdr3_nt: TGTGCCAGCAGCTTAACTTTAGCGACTAATGAGCAGTTCTTC; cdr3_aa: CASSLTLATNEQFF
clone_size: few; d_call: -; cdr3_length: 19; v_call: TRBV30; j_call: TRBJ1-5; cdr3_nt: TGTGCCTGGAGTCCAAATAGGGGCGCGAACCGAATAGGCAATCAGCCCCAGCATTTT; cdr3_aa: CAWSPNRGANRIGNQPQHF
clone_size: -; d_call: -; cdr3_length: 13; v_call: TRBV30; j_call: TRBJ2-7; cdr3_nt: TGTGCCTGGAGTGAGGGGGGGGCGCACGAGCAGTACTTC; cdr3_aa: CAWSEGGAHEQYF
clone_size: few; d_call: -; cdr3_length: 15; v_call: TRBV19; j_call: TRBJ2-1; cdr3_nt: TGTGCCAGTAGTCTACGGGGTATCTCCTACAATGAGCAGTTCTTC; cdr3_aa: CASSLRGISYNEQFF
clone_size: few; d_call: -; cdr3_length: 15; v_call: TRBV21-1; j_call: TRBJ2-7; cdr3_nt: TGTGCCAGCAGCAAAGAGCGAGCGGAGTCCTACGAGCAGTACTTC; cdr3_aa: CASSKERAESYEQYF
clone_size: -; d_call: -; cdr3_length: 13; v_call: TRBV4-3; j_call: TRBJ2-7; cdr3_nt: TGCGCCAGCAGTCACGGGCTCCGTTACGAGCAGTACTTC; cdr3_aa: CASSHGLRYEQYF
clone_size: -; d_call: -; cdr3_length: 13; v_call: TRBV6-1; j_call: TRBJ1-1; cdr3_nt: TGTGCCAGCAGTGAAGATAATTGGCGGAGTGCTTTCTTT; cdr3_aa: CASSEDNWRSAFF
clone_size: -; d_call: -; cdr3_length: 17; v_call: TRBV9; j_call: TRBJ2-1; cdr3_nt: TGTGCCAGCAGCCCCCGCTTCGGCCAACAATCCGACAATGAGCAGTTCTTC; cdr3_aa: CASSPRFGQQSDNEQFF
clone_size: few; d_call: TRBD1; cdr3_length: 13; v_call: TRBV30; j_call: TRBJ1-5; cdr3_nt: TGTGCCTGGAGTGTAGGGGGCGGACAGCCCCAGCATTTT; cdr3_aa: CAWSVGGGQPQHF
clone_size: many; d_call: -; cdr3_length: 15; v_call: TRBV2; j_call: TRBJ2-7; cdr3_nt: TGTGCCAGCAGCCCCGAAGCGGGACATGGCTACGAGCAGTACTTC; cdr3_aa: CASSPEAGHGYEQYF
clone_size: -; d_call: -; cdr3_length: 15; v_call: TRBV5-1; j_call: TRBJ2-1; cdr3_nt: TGTGCCAGCAGCTTTGTGCGATCTATCAGAGATGAGCAGTTCTTC; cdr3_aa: CASSFVRSIRDEQFF
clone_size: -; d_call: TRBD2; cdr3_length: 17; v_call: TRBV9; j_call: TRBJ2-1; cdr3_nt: TGTGCCAGCAGCTCACCCCCCGGGACTAGCGGCTACAATGAGCAGTTCTTC; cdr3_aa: CASSSPPGTSGYNEQFF